This T cell receptor beta chain was documented in a study of identical twins. General observations from the study: Sequences that were beta out-of-frame showed weaker excess twin sharing. Conclusions were drawn cross-sectionally by statistical analysis, without following the same donors.

With 6 bases removed from V and 3 bases from J, the gap between germline ends came to 18 bases. The CDR3 contains 16 residues. This clonotype was recorded at least ten times. Its antigen is undetermined. A template switching step contributed a universal primer site, while unique molecular identifiers were present in the cDNA. TCRdb itself ran the 5' RACE reads through MiXCR, one entry per CDR3 protein. This sample has roughly 630,000 distinct CDR3 sequences, with just over 7% found just once. These same data were also listed under a study on yellow fever vaccine responses in identical twins. That investigation notes: Among the twins, the vaccine T cell response reportedly seemed partly convergent and partly personalized.

J is TRBJ2-1 and V is TRBV12-3 or TRBV12-4, with D perhaps TRBD2 (6 bases). This TCR came from a woman between 18 and 30 years old in good health. The sequencing sample was made of PBMCs. As DNA, the CDR3 is TGTGCCAGCAGCCCCGGGGAGGATGCTAGCTACAATGAGCAGTTCTTC. As protein: CASSPGEDASYNEQFF.